Sequencing of this T cell receptor beta chain was carried out in a study of blood T cell repertoires in COVID-19. On the study more broadly: Samples representing acute and convalescent COVID-19 were sourced from the United States, Italy and Spain. PBMCs, B-cell-depleted T cells, or T cells provided the cDNA or gDNA that made up the material.

Authors' data handling: Counts of nucleated cells, estimated from reference gene primer amplification, were obtained. Repertoires were generated with immunoSEQ multiplex PCR, while TCRdb's copy carries only in-frame clones and drops some. The D gene and trimming were derived from the DNA, and the V and J assignments and clone size from that table. Of approximately 70,000 clones listed, roughly 80% are singletons. This clone was seen a few times. The V segment lost 3 bases and the J segment 5 bases; nucleotides outside the gene matches: 8. The CDR3 has 15 residues. Germline values: CDR1 SGHRS, CDR2 YFSETQ.

Sample: peripheral blood. The TCR originated in a man aged 65 to 79 who had recovered from COVID-19. The J gene is TRBJ2-5, the V gene TRBV5-1; the match to TRBD1 covers 9 bases. The CDR3 DNA reads as TGCGCCAGCAGCTCGCAGACAGGGGGGGAGGAGACCCAGTACTTC. This translates into CASSSQTGGEETQYF.